These 13 T cell receptor beta chains were sequenced from one sample in a study of shared clonotypes between healthy human individuals (dated by TCRdb to 2020 to 2022). Libraries were prepared through the immunoSEQ multiplex PCR assay. The immuneACCESS repertoire file appears here via TCRdb, limited to in-frame rearrangements. These files lack a portion of the clones; in checked studies, under half of the deficit traces to unresolved V genes, and the cause of the others is not known. For this sample there are 950,000 to 1,100,000 clones; about 77% appear just once. Around 1.4% of the sample comes from the top ten. Source material: memory CD4+ T cells sorted from blood. The cell subset or site label here, explained by the study, means: CD45RA-negative fraction. All receptors derive from a man aged 18 to 30 in good health.

This clone has just a few counts. This sequence joins TRBV5-6 and TRBJ2-3, with D perhaps being TRBD1 or TRBD2 (5 bases each). The CDR3 spans 15 residues. CDR1 and CDR2 (germline): SGHDT, YYEEEE. Trimming pared 0 bases from V and 4 bases from J, leaving 12 bases between. In nucleotides, the CDR3 is TGTGCCAGCAGCTTGGCAGGGAGTTTGGCAGATACGCAGTATTTT. The encoded protein is CASSLAGSLADTQYF.

The chain is built from TRBV7-3 and TRBJ2-5; no definite D call. The CDR3 totals 14 residues. V was pared by 2 bases and J by 2 bases, with 9 bases between. The germline gives CDR1 SGHTA, CDR2 FQGTGA. The CDR3 spells CASSLGSLQETQYF. DNA of the CDR3: TGTGCCAGCAGCTTAGGGTCGTTACAAGAGACCCAGTACTTC.

A word on this clone: The same CDR3 can be traced to other DNA sequences in this sample. The chain couples TRBV5-4 to TRBJ2-6; D unclear. The CDR3 contains 14 residues. Germline CDR1 and CDR2: SGHNT and YYREEE (reference sequence). V dropped 1 base and J dropped 1 base, with 3 bases sitting between them. CDR3 in DNA: TGTGCCAGCAGCTTGCCGTCTGGGGCCAACGTCCTGACTTTC. This codes for CASSLPSGANVLTF.

The chain recombines TRBV5-1 with TRBJ1-2; D gene unclear. The CDR3 is 13 amino acids. CDR1 and CDR2 from the germline V gene are SGHRS and YFSETQ. Trimming took off 0 bases at V and 4 bases at J, with 7 bases between the two ends. Written as DNA, the CDR3 is TGCGCCAGCAGCTTGGAAAATTCCTATGGCTACACCTTC. Translated, it gives CASSLENSYGYTF. Variable domain in full (rest from reference TRBV5-1 and TRBJ1-2): KAGVTQTPRYLIKTRGQQVTLSCSPISGHRSVSWYQQTPGQGLQFLFEYFSETQRNKGNFPGRFSGRQFSNSRSEMNVSTLELGDSALYLCASSLENSYGYTFGSGTRLTVV.

The chain joins TRBV5-5 to TRBJ1-2; 7 bases are a match to TRBD1. The trim removed 4 bases at V and 8 bases at J, leaving 14 bases unmatched. The CDR3 covers 15 residues. Looked up from germline, CDR1 is SGHKS and CDR2 is YYEKEE (reference sequence). The CDR3 nucleotides are TGTGCCAGCAGCCACGAGGACAGGCCAGAAGGCGGCTACACCTTC. Protein sequence: CASSHEDRPEGGYTF. Full variable domain (missing parts from reference TRBV5-5 and TRBJ1-2): DAGVTQSPTHLIKTRGQQVTLRCSPISGHKSVSWYQQVLGQGPQFIFQYYEKEERGRGNFPDRFSARQFPNYSSELNVNALLLGDSALYLCASSHEDRPEGGYTFGSGTRLTVV.

In its sample, this clone was seen a few times. The V and J genes are TRBV7-2 and TRBJ2-4; D not certain. Germline assignment: CDR1 SGHTA and CDR2 FQGNSA. The V end was cut by 4 bases, the J end by 6 bases, with 7 bases between. The CDR3 length is 12 residues. CDR3 loop: CASSSYRNIQYF. CDR3 nucleotides: TGTGCCAGCAGCTCATACAGAAACATTCAGTACTTC.

The chain recombines TRBV5-1 with TRBJ2-2; 8 nucleotides align to TRBD1. The CDR3 length is 14 residues. J gave up 7 bases and V 7 bases, and 9 bases lay outside the gene matches. CDR1 is SGHRS and CDR2 is YFSETQ in the germline V gene. The CDR3 reads CASSRAGGIGELFF. The CDR3 DNA sequence: TGCGCCAGCTCCCGGGCAGGGGGCATCGGGGAGCTGTTTTTT.

CDR3 protein: CASSALDRGLSPLHF. CDR3 bases: TGTGCCAGCAGTGCGCTGGACAGGGGGCTTTCACCCCTCCACTTT. This chain joins TRBV6-1 and TRBJ1-6; 11 bases align to TRBD1. The germline CDR1 and CDR2 sequences are MNHNS and SASEGT. The CDR3 runs 15 residues. Unmatched junction bases numbered 5, after V lost 4 bases and J lost 9 bases.

The sample holds a few counts of this clone. The rearrangement uses TRBV19 and TRBJ2-7; the match to TRBD2 covers 10 bases. CDR3 length: 15 amino acids. Germline V gives CDR1 LNHDA, CDR2 SQIVND (reference sequence). Trimming cost V 2 bases and J 2 bases; bases outside gene matches: 3. CDR3 nucleotide sequence: TGTGCCAGTAGTATAACAGCGGGGGGGCCCTACGAGCAGTACTTC. Residues: CASSITAGGPYEQYF.

This clone was counted a single time. The CDR3: CASSQVRTGQNEQFF. Written as DNA, the CDR3 is TGCGCCAGCAGCCAAGTCCGGACGGGACAGAATGAGCAGTTCTTC. The genes are TRBV4-1 and TRBJ2-1; 7 bases map to TRBD1. V shed 1 base, J shed 7 bases, and the junction held 7 bases outside the gene matches. Germline V CDR1 and CDR2: MGHRA, YSYEKL. This CDR3 is 15 amino acids long.

The J gene is TRBJ2-3, the V gene TRBV7-9; the D gene is possibly TRBD2 (5 bases). Trimming pared 3 bases from V and 5 bases from J, leaving 9 bases between. CDR1 and CDR2 (germline): SEHNR, FQNEAQ (reference sequence). The CDR3 has 13 amino acids. CDR3 nucleotide sequence: TGTGCCAGCAGCTTGGGGAGCGGAGATACGCAGTATTTT. Its protein product is CASSLGSGDTQYF.

The V call is TRBV28, the J call TRBJ2-1; 11 positions agree with TRBD2. The V and J ends lost 2 bases and 3 bases, in that order; junction bases with no gene match: 3. CDR1 and CDR2 (germline): MDHEN, SYDVKM. The CDR3 totals 16 residues. The CDR3 loop is CASSLRTSGFYNEQFF. The CDR3 DNA reads as TGTGCCAGCAGTTTAAGGACTAGCGGGTTCTACAATGAGCAGTTCTTC. Looking up the rest from reference TRBV28 and TRBJ2-1 gives the full variable domain: DVKVTQSSRYLVKRTGEKVFLECVQDMDHENMFWYRQDPGLGLRLIYFSYDVKMKEKGDIPEGYSVSREKKERFSLILESASTNQTSMYLCASSLRTSGFYNEQFFGPGTRLTVL.

This clone has only a few counts. The chain joins TRBV28 to TRBJ2-7, with TRBD1 identical over 7 bases. Germline V lookup: CDR1 MDHEN, CDR2 SYDVKM. With V trimmed by 2 bases and J by 2 bases, 12 bases remained unmatched. The CDR3 sequence is 17 residues long. The DNA for the CDR3 is TGTGCCAGCAGTTTAGTCCCGTATAAGGGGGCAACCTACGAGCAGTACTTC. Translation gives CASSLVPYKGATYEQYF.